This TCR beta chain was captured by sequencing in a study of vaccination effects on CD4 cells after COVID-19. There are a few counts of this clone. What it binds is unknown. V was clipped by 4 bases and J by 6 bases, with 13 bases between them. This CDR3 comprises 14 residues. Germline-derived CDR1 and CDR2 are SGHRS and YFSETQ. The data were produced by immunoSEQ multiplex PCR, yet TCRdb's version contains in-frame clones alone and is incomplete. Of 15,000 to 20,000 clones listed, over 65% are singletons. Sequencing in the ViraFEST assay came after antigen-specific CD4+ T cells had been expanded with viral peptide pools, which were used to stimulate PBMC. It was after around 10 days of culture that CD4+ T cells were isolated. PCR showed that the person got SARS-CoV-2 infection at some point between March and December 2020. Two doses of either BNT162b2 or mRNA-1273 were given to each participant.

The source was CD4+ T cells from PBMCs cultured with SARS-CoV-2 spike peptides, collected after COVID-19 vaccination. The rearrangement links TRBV5-1 to TRBJ2-2; D remains unclear. The TCR was taken from a human donor who had a prior SARS-CoV-2 infection. The CDR3, as DNA: TGCGCCAGCAGCCCGTTAGACCGCGCCGGGGAGCTGTTTTTT. Translated: CASSPLDRAGELFF.